The 18 T cell receptor beta chains below come from one sample, sequenced in a study of cytomegalovirus exposure and HLA in healthy donors. With 60 Vbeta and 13 Jbeta primers, the PCR was carried out. This table comes from immunoSEQ multiplex PCR, and its TCRdb copy is limited to in-frame clones, with some not included. There are 150,000 to 200,000 clones in the sample; less than 85% occur only once, and 4.8% lies in the top ten. The sequenced sample was PBMCs. The source of these receptors is a young man in good health and CMV-seronegative.

The rearrangement uses TRBV28 and TRBJ1-5, with 7 bases aligning to TRBD1. CDR3 length: 15 residues. Trimming at V came to 2 bases and at J to 6 bases, leaving 7 bases not matched to a gene. Germline V lookup: CDR1 MDHEN, CDR2 SYDVKM. CDR3 residues: CASSLGDRVGQPQHF. The CDR3, as DNA: TGTGCCAGCAGTTTAGGGGACAGAGTAGGTCAGCCCCAGCATTTT.

This chain links TRBV6-6 with TRBJ1-3, with TRBD1 matching over 7 bases. Looked up from germline, CDR1 is MNHNY and CDR2 is SVGAGI (reference sequence). With V trimmed by 4 bases and J by 0 bases, 0 bases remained unmatched. The CDR3 sequence is 14 residues long. DNA for the CDR3: TGTGCCAGCAGTTGGGACAGCTCTGGAAACACCATATATTTT. It translates to CASSWDSSGNTIYF.

Written as DNA, the CDR3 is TGCAGCGCTGGGGGACAGGGAGGTGAAAAACTGTTTTTT. Translated: CSAGGQGGEKLFF. The genes are TRBV29-1 and TRBJ1-4, with TRBD1 matching over 9 bases. With 7 bases clipped from V and 7 bases from J, the junction kept 7 bases outside the gene matches. CDR3 length: 13 amino acids. CDR1 is SQVTM and CDR2 is ANQGSEA in the germline V gene.

The CDR3 DNA reads as TGCAGCGCAGGGGGCTACCAAGAGACCCAGTACTTC. Residues: CSAGGYQETQYF. The chain couples TRBV29-1 to TRBJ2-5, with TRBD1 matching over 8 bases. The trim removed 7 bases at V and 0 bases at J, leaving 1 base unmatched. Germline V CDR1 and CDR2: SQVTM, ANQGSEA. The CDR3 spans 12 residues.

The V call is TRBV18, the J call TRBJ2-7; 7 bases agree with TRBD1. Per the germline V gene, CDR1 is KGHSH and CDR2 is LQKENI. With 3 bases clipped from V and 3 bases from J, the junction kept 8 bases outside the gene matches. The CDR3 runs to 15 residues. The CDR3 protein is CASSPTTGRDYEQYF. CDR3 DNA sequence: TGTGCCAGCTCACCTACGACAGGGCGCGACTACGAGCAGTACTTC.

V and J are TRBV11-2 and TRBJ2-1; 8 nucleotides align to TRBD1. CDR1 and CDR2 (germline): SGHAT, FQNNGV. This CDR3 region has 15 residues. Trimming cost V 3 bases and J 7 bases; bases outside gene matches: 8. This CDR3 is CASSLAPTGGNEQFF. Here the CDR3 DNA reads TGTGCCAGCAGCTTGGCCCCCACAGGGGGGAATGAGCAGTTCTTC.

This clone was seen only a few times. The rearrangement uses TRBV29-1 and TRBJ2-1; D might be TRBD2 (6 bases). V was pared by 2 bases and J by 4 bases, with 18 bases between. Germline V gene lookup returns CDR1 SQVTM and CDR2 ANQGSEA. The CDR3 spans 16 residues. CDR3 loop: CSVERGTDRWYNEQFF. Written as DNA, the CDR3 is TGCAGCGTTGAACGCGGGACGGATCGGTGGTACAATGAGCAGTTCTTC.

The chain carries TRBV10-1 and TRBJ2-7, with D possibly being TRBD1 (6 bases). Per the germline V gene, CDR1 is WNHNN and CDR2 is SYGVQD (reference sequence). Between the trimmed V and J ends, which lost 3 bases and 3 bases, there was a span of 15 bases. The CDR3 consists of 15 residues. The CDR3 nucleotides are TGCGCCAGCAGTGACAGCTCCCAGGGGATCTACGAGCAGTACTTC. This codes for CASSDSSQGIYEQYF.

This chain uses TRBV15 with TRBJ2-2; TRBD2 agrees at 14 bases. The J segment lost 4 bases and the V segment lost 8 bases, leaving 6 bases of the junction unmatched. CDR3 length equals 16 residues. CDR1 and CDR2 from the germline V gene are LNHNV and YYDKDF (reference sequence). The DNA for the CDR3 is TGTGCCACCTCGACTAGCGGGGGGGCGGGCACCGGGGAGCTGTTTTTT. The encoded protein is CATSTSGGAGTGELFF.

V usage is TRBV5-1 and J usage is TRBJ2-3, with 9 bases lining up with TRBD2. The V gene end was trimmed by 4 bases and the J gene end by 5 bases; junction bases not matched to a gene: 8. The germline V gene encodes CDR1 SGHRS and CDR2 YFSETQ. The CDR3 has 15 amino acids. The CDR3 loop reads CASSSLAGSVDTQYF. The CDR3 bases are TGCGCCAGCAGCAGTCTAGCGGGGTCTGTAGATACGCAGTATTTT.

V usage is TRBV18 and J usage is TRBJ2-1; 9 nucleotides agree with TRBD2. The CDR3 runs 15 residues. V shed 5 bases and J 5 bases; nucleotides not matched to a gene: 7. CDR1 is KGHSH and CDR2 is LQKENI in the germline V gene. CDR3 sequence: CASSSWTSENNEQFF. The CDR3 bases are TGTGCCAGCTCATCTTGGACTAGCGAAAACAATGAGCAGTTCTTC.

The count of this clone is one. This chain uses TRBV4-1 with TRBJ1-2, with D perhaps TRBD1 (5 bases). The length of the CDR3 is 18 residues. Germline V gene lookup returns CDR1 MGHRA and CDR2 YSYEKL. Deletions cut 0 bases from V and 2 bases from J, with 19 bases between. CDR3 in amino acids: CASSQDWIGATLNYGYTF. For the CDR3, the DNA is TGCGCCAGCAGCCAAGATTGGATAGGGGCGACACTAAACTATGGCTACACCTTC.

The sample holds one count of this clone. The rearrangement uses TRBV6-6 and TRBJ2-7, with D possibly TRBD1 on 6 matching bases. Per the germline V gene, CDR1 is MNHNY and CDR2 is SVGAGI (reference sequence). V was trimmed by 0 bases and J by 2 bases, leaving 11 bases between them. This CDR3 has 15 amino acids. For the CDR3, the DNA is TGTGCCAGCAGTTACTCGAGCAGGGGAACCTACGAGCAGTACTTC. The encoded protein is CASSYSSRGTYEQYF.

The chain carries TRBV28 and TRBJ2-6, with 8 nucleotides matching TRBD1. V trimming: 5 bases; J trimming: 2 bases; junction bases outside the gene matches: 14. The length of the CDR3 is 19 residues. Germline V CDR1 and CDR2: MDHEN, SYDVKM. Here the CDR3 DNA reads TGTGCCAGCAGTCCCTGGCGACAGGGGAATTATCCTGGGGCCAACGTCCTGACTTTC. Residues: CASSPWRQGNYPGANVLTF.

This rearrangement joins TRBV28 to TRBJ1-2, with D possibly TRBD1 on 6 matching bases. The V end lost 6 bases, the J end lost 3 bases, and 14 bases lay between the germline ends. Germline V gene sequence: CDR1 MDHEN, CDR2 SYDVKM. CDR3 size: 14 residues. The CDR3 nucleotides are TGTGCCAGCAGCACCAGGACAGACCACTATGGCTACACCTTC. Its protein is CASSTRTDHYGYTF.

This clone was seen a few times. V usage is TRBV5-1 and J usage is TRBJ2-1; 8 bases line up with TRBD2. The V segment lost 0 bases and the J segment 4 bases; nucleotides outside the gene matches: 3. Germline V gene data show CDR1 as SGHRS and CDR2 as YFSETQ. The CDR3 contains 15 residues. CDR3 sequence: CASSLERGPYNEQFF. The CDR3 coding sequence is TGCGCCAGCAGCTTGGAGCGGGGGCCTTACAATGAGCAGTTCTTC.

The chain's CDR3 is CASSFLSLSSYNEQFF. The CDR3 DNA follows: TGTGCCAGCAGTTTCCTTAGTTTATCCTCCTACAATGAGCAGTTCTTC. V and J are TRBV27 and TRBJ2-1, with D uncertain. V lost 3 bases, J lost 0 bases, and 12 bases lay in between. The CDR3 covers 16 residues. Germline assignment: CDR1 MNHEY and CDR2 SMNVEV (reference sequence).

A single count supports this clone. The genes are TRBV5-1 and TRBJ2-2, with 7 bases matching TRBD1. V was pared by 4 bases and J by 5 bases, with 11 bases of the junction left unmatched. CDR1 is SGHRS, CDR2 YFSETQ, per germline. The CDR3 is 16 residues long. The CDR3 is CASSTLGTADTGELFF. The CDR3 DNA is TGCGCCAGCAGCACTCTAGGGACAGCGGATACCGGGGAGCTGTTTTTT.